Here is one T cell receptor (beta chain) with its context. This specimen comes from a study of blood T cell repertoires in COVID-19. Study processing details: Counts of nucleated cells, estimated from reference gene primer amplification, were obtained. Measured with immunoSEQ multiplex PCR; TCRdb has only the in-frame clones, and not every one. D and trimming were read from the DNA, whereas the V and J calls and clone size are those reported in that table. The repertoire holds roughly 81,000 clones, with roughly four fifths as singletons. The CDR3 totals 13 residues. Germline loops: CDR1 SGHAT, CDR2 FQNNGV. V was clipped by 6 bases and J by 6 bases; unmatched bases: 4.

J is TRBJ2-5 and V is TRBV11-2, with TRBD2 identical over 10 bases. The sequence was collected from a man in his 60s with acute or convalescent COVID-19. What was sequenced was peripheral blood. The CDR3 reads CASRAGGKKTQYF. DNA for the CDR3: TGTGCCAGCAGAGCGGGGGGGAAAAAGACCCAGTACTTC.